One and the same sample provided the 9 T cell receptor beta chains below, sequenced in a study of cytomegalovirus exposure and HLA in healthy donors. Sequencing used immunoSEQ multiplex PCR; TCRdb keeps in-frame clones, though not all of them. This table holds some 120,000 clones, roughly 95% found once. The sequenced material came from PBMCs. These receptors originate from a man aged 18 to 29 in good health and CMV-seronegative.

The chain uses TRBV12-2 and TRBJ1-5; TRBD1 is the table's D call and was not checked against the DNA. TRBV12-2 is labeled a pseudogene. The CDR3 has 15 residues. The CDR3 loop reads CASRLDTGAHQPQHF. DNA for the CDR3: TGTGCAAGTCGCTTAGACACAGGGGCCCATCAGCCCCAGCATTTT.

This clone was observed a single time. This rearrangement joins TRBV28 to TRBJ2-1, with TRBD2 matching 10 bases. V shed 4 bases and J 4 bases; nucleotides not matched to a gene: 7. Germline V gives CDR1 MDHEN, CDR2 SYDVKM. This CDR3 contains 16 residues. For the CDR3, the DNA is TGTGCCAGCAGTTCCGGACTAGCGGACCTTTACAATGAGCAGTTCTTC. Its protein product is CASSSGLADLYNEQFF.

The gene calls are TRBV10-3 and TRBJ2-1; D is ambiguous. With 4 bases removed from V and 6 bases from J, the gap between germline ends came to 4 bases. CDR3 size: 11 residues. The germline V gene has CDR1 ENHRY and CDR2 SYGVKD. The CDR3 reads CAISVSNEQFF. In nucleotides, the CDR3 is TGTGCCATCAGTGTTAGCAATGAGCAGTTCTTC.

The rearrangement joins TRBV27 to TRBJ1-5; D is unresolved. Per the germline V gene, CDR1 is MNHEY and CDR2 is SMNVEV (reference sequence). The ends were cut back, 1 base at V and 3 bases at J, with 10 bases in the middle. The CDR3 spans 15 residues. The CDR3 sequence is CASSLLASYNQPQHF. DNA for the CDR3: TGTGCCAGCAGTTTATTAGCGAGCTACAATCAGCCCCAGCATTTT.

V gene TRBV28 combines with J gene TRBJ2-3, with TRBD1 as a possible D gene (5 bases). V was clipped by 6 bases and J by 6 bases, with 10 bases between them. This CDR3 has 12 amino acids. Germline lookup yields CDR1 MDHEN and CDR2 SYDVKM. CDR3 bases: TGTGCCAGCAGACAGGTATCTGATACGCAGTATTTT. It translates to CASRQVSDTQYF.

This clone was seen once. CDR3: CASMGQSHIYNEQFF. CDR3 nucleotides: TGTGCCAGCATGGGACAGAGCCATATTTACAATGAGCAGTTCTTC. The chain employs TRBV6-1 and TRBJ2-1, with 7 positions matching TRBD1. The ends lost 7 bases at V and 4 bases at J; junction bases unmatched: 10. Germline V gives CDR1 MNHNS, CDR2 SASEGT. The CDR3 sequence is 15 residues long.

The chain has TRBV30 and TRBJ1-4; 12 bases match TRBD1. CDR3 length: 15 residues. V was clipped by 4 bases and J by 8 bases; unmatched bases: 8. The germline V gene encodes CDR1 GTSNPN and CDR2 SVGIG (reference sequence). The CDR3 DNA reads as TGTGCCTGGACTTCATCCGGGACAGGGGGCGAAAAACTGTTTTTT. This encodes CAWTSSGTGGEKLFF.

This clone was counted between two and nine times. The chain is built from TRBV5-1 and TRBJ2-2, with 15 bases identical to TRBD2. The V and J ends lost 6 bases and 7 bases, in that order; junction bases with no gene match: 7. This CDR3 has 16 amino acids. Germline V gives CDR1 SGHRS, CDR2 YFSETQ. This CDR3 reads CASINGTSGRHGELFF. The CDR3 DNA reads TGCGCCAGCATCAATGGGACTAGCGGGAGGCACGGGGAGCTGTTTTTT.

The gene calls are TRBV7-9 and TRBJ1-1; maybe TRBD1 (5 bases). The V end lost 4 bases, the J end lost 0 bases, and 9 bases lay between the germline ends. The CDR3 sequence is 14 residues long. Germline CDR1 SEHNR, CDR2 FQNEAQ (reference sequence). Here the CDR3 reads CASSSGWVNTEAFF. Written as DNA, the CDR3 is TGTGCCAGCAGCTCAGGGTGGGTGAACACTGAAGCTTTCTTT.